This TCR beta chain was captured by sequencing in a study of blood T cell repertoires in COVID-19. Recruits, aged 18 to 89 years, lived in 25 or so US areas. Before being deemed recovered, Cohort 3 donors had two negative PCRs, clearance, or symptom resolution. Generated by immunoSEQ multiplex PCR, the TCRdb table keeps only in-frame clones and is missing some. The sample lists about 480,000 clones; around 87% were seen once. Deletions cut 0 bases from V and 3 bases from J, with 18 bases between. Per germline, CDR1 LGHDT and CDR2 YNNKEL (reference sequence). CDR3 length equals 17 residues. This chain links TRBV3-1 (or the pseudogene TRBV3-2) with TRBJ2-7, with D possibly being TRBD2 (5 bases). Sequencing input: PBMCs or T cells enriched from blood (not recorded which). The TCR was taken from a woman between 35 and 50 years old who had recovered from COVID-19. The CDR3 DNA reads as TGTGCCAGCAGCCAAGAATTTATGCTAGCCGGTCTCTACGAGCAGTACTTC. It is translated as CASSQEFMLAGLYEQYF.